This T cell receptor (beta chain) is drawn from a study of beta chain features in type 1 diabetes (dated by TCRdb to between 2017 and 2018). Looking at the study overall: No differences in mean age, gender distribution, total cell number or subset yield were found between patients and healthy donors. A total of 85 million to 140 million sorted cells were examined across all samples, and a strong correlation was observed between cell number per subset and RNA yield. In the study, recently diagnosed type 1 diabetes patients and matched healthy donors were compared on the TCRB repertoires of their sorted circulating CD4+ T cell subsets. Regulatory and stem cell-like memory subsets were obtained from only 8 patients and roughly eight healthy donors, while naive and central memory subsets were obtained from all 30 or so donors. Findings and caveats that apply to the study as a whole: Type 1 diabetes patients showed a moderate but significant shortening of TCRB CDR3 length in all four CD4+ subsets. PCR may preferentially amplify shorter templates, but because patient and control samples were amplified and corrected together, any resulting skew would affect both groups equally. The naive, central memory and regulatory TCRB repertoires appeared to resemble one another more closely among patients than among healthy donors. Because the HLA sub-analyses included only small numbers of individuals, any influence of HLA type on TCRB rearrangement was left unresolved. Fewer insertions and more nucleotide deletions at VDJ recombination sites were observed in patients with type 1 diabetes, implying thymic rearrangement abnormalities. Because cDNA was sequenced instead of genomic DNA, highly expressing activated cells could be over-represented, though the groups showed no difference in activation or CD3 levels.

The entire amount of isolated RNA was reverse transcribed using the High Capacity cDNA Reverse Transcription Kit, so the sequenced TCRB transcripts were expressed ones. Deep immunoSEQ sequencing was performed on naive, central memory and regulatory T cell samples, with an average of roughly 3.6 million total reads per sample. After sorted cells were lysed in RLT buffer, RNA was extracted with DNase-treated RNeasy Micro or Mini kits, with the choice depending on cell number. To prevent cross-contamination, each cell subset was processed individually, whereas patient and healthy donor samples were processed jointly. TCRB sequences were amplified from cDNA with the immunoSEQ multiplex PCR, producing 87-bp fragments spanning the CDR3 region. Sequencing of the amplicons was performed on the Illumina HiSeq platform. Regarding the original processing steps: PCR bias was corrected computationally using synthetic template baselines, and reads within Hamming distance 2 were collapsed, with unmergeable singletons discarded. Reads were aligned against IMGT to assign V, D and J genes, CDR3 length and insertions or deletions at six rearrangement sites. Within each subset, clonotype counts were normalized to sorted cell number, and only after that were true diversity and Gini coefficients computed with the tcR R package. The overlap coefficient, calculated on TCRB nucleotide sequences, was used to quantify repertoire sharing. Out-of-frame TCRB sequences from naive cells were analyzed as a proxy for the pre-selection repertoire. TCRdb obtained this table from immuneACCESS and retained in-frame rearrangements with V and J assigned. These tables miss some clones; where compared with another copy, unresolved V genes account for less than half of the shortfall, and the remainder is unexplained. The V and J calls and clone size are taken from that table; D and trimming were inferred from the DNA. In all, the sample holds about 410,000 clones, and around 13% of those were seen once. The ten most abundant clones make up about 0.04% of the sample.

Concerning this clone itself: This receptor's antigen is unknown. No much larger clonotype is one base removed from it; base qualities were not supplied.

From each donor, a single peripheral blood sample of about 100 mL on average was drawn into heparinised tubes. Using a panel that included CD45RO, CCR7, CD25, CD127, CD95 and CD27, naive, central memory, regulatory and stem cell-like memory CD4+ T cells were sorted on a BD FACSAria II. Purity was above 95% for every sorted population. PBMCs were isolated right away by Lymphoprep density gradient centrifugation and were stained directly, without culture. To minimize batch effects, samples were stained and sorted in pairs, one healthy donor with one patient per experiment. As encoded in the germline V gene, CDR1 is SGHDT while CDR2 is YYEEEE. Its CDR3 holds 13 amino acids, cysteine through valine. The kept DNA is CDR3 alone, 39 bases in frame from the first base. A distance of 10 bases separates the germline ends of V and J, which lose 2 bases and 4 bases respectively.

The chain couples TRBV5-6 to TRBJ2-7, with no confident D gene call. The sequence was obtained from a man aged 25-40 years in good health. Sequences were obtained from naive CD4+ T cells from blood. The sample's cell subset or site label, in plain terms: true naive CD4+ T cells. The CDR3 is CASSFGLVYEQYV. The sequenced DNA: TGTGCCAGCAGCTTTGGGCTAGTGTACGAGCAGTACGTC.